This note documents a single TCR beta chain sequence. What this receptor recognizes is not known. Per-base qualities were not stored, and no clone one base away is much larger. These data are taken from a study of blood T cell repertoires in COVID-19 (dated by TCRdb to between 2020 and 2021). As for the study more broadly: The collaborator samples originated in the United States, Italy and Spain and spanned the acute and convalescent phases of COVID-19. The prospective study material was composed of cDNA or gDNA derived from T cells, B-cell-depleted T cells, or PBMCs. Subjects who had been exposed to COVID-19, were actively infected with it, or had recovered from it provided the deeply sampled blood TCRbeta repertoires that made up the dataset. The repertoires were released in a freely available public database meant as a resource for research on the immune response to SARS-CoV-2. The samples were drawn from the first 160 participants of the ongoing ImmuneRACE study and from 950 to 1,500 subjects provided by 6 global collaborators. Nearly every sample came with metadata listing a de-identified subject ID, COVID-19 status, age in years and sex. Where available, HLA class I and class II types were obtained from metadata supplied by the sample provider rather than from assay-based typing. Overall study outcomes, separate from this receptor: The amount of clinical and demographic metadata varied by source and participant and was provided uncurated.

TCRbeta CDR3 regions were amplified from genomic DNA by means of the immunoSEQ Assay, a bias-controlled multiplex PCR. The paper's processing steps were these. The number of nucleated cells in each sample was estimated from the amplification of reference gene primers within the assay. To quantify the absolute abundance of each unique TCRbeta CDR3 rearrangement, sequence reads were collapsed and filtered. For each sample, productive Simpson clonality was calculated by taking the square root of Simpson's diversity index across productive rearrangements. TCRdb retrieved this table from immuneACCESS and kept in-frame rearrangements only. Not all clones are present; in checked studies, unresolved V genes account for under half, and no reason is known for the remainder. The DNA gave D and trimming, while V, J and clone size come from that table. The sample table records tens of thousands of clones; roughly 80% of these occur just once. The ten most abundant clones make up 12% of the sample.

Whole blood was collected in K2EDTA tubes by collaborating institutions according to the institutions' own protocols. Collaborator samples were shipped for TCRbeta analysis as frozen whole blood, isolated PBMCs, or DNA extracted from either sample type. The CDR3 has 16 amino acids, counting the end cysteine and phenylalanine. The read is trimmed to its CDR3 DNA, 48 bases read in frame from base 1. Ends trimmed: V by 10 bases, J by 7 bases; bases unmatched to a gene: 16. Per the germline V gene, SNHLY is the CDR1 and FYNNEI is the CDR2. This TCR derives from a human donor in a cohort sampled during active COVID-19. This receptor chain uses TRBV2 and TRBJ2-3; the central 11 bases match TRBD2. Sequencing used peripheral blood. The DNA reads as follows: TGTGCCAACAGACCCTTTCTAGCGGGGGGATCTAATACGCAGTATTTT. It translates to CANRPFLAGGSNTQYF.